This TCR beta chain was obtained from a study of tumor-infiltrating lymphocytes in primary liver carcinoma. Total RNA and DNA came together from approximately 20-30 mg of bulk tissue without cell sorting. Without exception, tumor samples held over 75% viable tumor cells. A primer matching the constant region was used to make TCR beta cDNA from around 550 ng of total RNA. Amplification in three nested multiplex PCR rounds with slightly modified ARM-PCR gave rise to TCR beta libraries. TCRdb processed the multiplex PCR reads anew with MiXCR; each CDR3 protein has one entry. The table records 40,000 to 50,000 distinct CDR3 sequences, over 65% of them present only once. Sequencing used liver tumor tissue from sampling region 3. Subset defined: tumor region T3, left-lateral pole. The TCR originated in a man aged 40-50 years with primary liver carcinoma and hepatitis B virus infection.

The CDR3 reads CVRGPGSTYNEQFF. CDR3 nucleotides: TGTGTCAGAGGCCCGGGGAGCACATACAATGAGCAGTTCTTC. V and J are TRBV11-2 and TRBJ2-1, with D possibly matching TRBD2 (5 bases). From germline, CDR1 is SGHAT and CDR2 FQNNGV. The CDR3 spans 14 residues.